Listed below are T cell receptor beta chains from one sample, sequenced in a study of blood T cell repertoires in COVID-19. Generated by immunoSEQ multiplex PCR, the TCRdb table keeps only in-frame clones and is missing some. The sample holds 120,000 to 150,000 clones, more than 75% seen once. Sequenced input: peripheral blood. These receptors originate from a man between 45 and 60 years old who had recovered from COVID-19. Each CDR3 is given with its conserved first and last residue. A D gene is named only where the DNA matches it firmly. Size is stated for part of the rows, as once, few or many counts, or as a class when the clone is expanded.

CDR3 DNA	CDR3 protein	CDR3 length	clone size	D gene	V gene	J gene
TGTGCCAGCCTTTCCCCTAGCACAGATACGCAGTATTTT	CASLSPSTDTQYF	13	-	-	TRBV2	TRBJ2-3
TGTGCTAGTGGTTGGGCCCTGGAGGCAGACGAGATGGCTTTCTTT	CASGWALEADEMAFF	15	-	-	TRBV12-5	TRBJ1-1
TGTGCCAGTAGTATTTCGGTGAACACTGAAGCTTTCTTT	CASSISVNTEAFF	13	few	-	TRBV19	TRBJ1-1
TGCGCCAGCAGCCAAGTCTTGACACCCCAAGAGACCCAGTACTTC	CASSQVLTPQETQYF	15	once	-	TRBV4-1	TRBJ2-5
TGTGCCAGCAGCCAGCCTATCCGGGACAGGGGGGGCACTGAAGCTTTCTTT	CASSQPIRDRGGTEAFF	17	once	TRBD1	TRBV14	TRBJ1-1
TGTGCCAGCAGCGCCACCGGTTGGAAAGACAGGGAGTATGGCTACACCTTC	CASSATGWKDREYGYTF	17	-	TRBD1	TRBV11-2	TRBJ1-2
TGTGCCAGCAGCCCCCCGGGACAGGTCTCTGGGGCCAACGTCCTGACTTTC	CASSPPGQVSGANVLTF	17	-	TRBD1	TRBV7-9	TRBJ2-6
TGTGCCAGCAGCACGACTAGTACAGATACGCAGTATTTT	CASSTTSTDTQYF	13	-	-	TRBV5-4	TRBJ2-3
TGTGCCAGCAGCGTCGGGACAGGCGCACTCAAACTGTTTTTT	CASSVGTGALKLFF	14	-	TRBD1	TRBV5-6	TRBJ1-4
TGTGCCAGCAGCTTGGCCGGGAGGAACACTGAAGCTTTCTTT	CASSLAGRNTEAFF	14	-	-	TRBV5-5	TRBJ1-1
TGTGCCAGCTCGTCCCAGGTTGAAAATGAGCAGTTCTTC	CASSSQVENEQFF	13	once	-	TRBV18	TRBJ2-1
TGTGCCATCAGTCCGGGACTAGGAGGATACAATGAGCAGTTCTTC	CAISPGLGGYNEQFF	15	-	TRBD2	TRBV10-3	TRBJ2-1
TGTGCCAGCAGTCCCATGCGGAGCTCCTATAATTCACCCCTCCACTTT	CASSPMRSSYNSPLHF	16	-	-	TRBV6-2/TRBV6-3	TRBJ1-6
TGTGCCAGCAGTGTCCGGGACTTCAGCTCTGGGGCCAACGTCCTGACTTTC	CASSVRDFSSGANVLTF	17	-	-	TRBV6-1	TRBJ2-6
TGTGCCAGCTCCCCTGTCGGGGAACAATATTCCGAGCAGTACTTC	CASSPVGEQYSEQYF	15	-	-	TRBV18	TRBJ2-7
TGTGCCAGCAGTCCACGGGGGAGAAATAATGAAAAACTGTTTTTT	CASSPRGRNNEKLFF	15	-	-	TRBV6-5	TRBJ1-4
TGTGCCAGCAGCTTAACCCGCAGGGGTGGCTACACCTTC	CASSLTRRGGYTF	13	-	-	TRBV13	TRBJ1-2
TGTGCCAGCAGCTTGCGGGGGGGCCCCATCTACGAGCAGTACTTC	CASSLRGGPIYEQYF	15	-	TRBD2	TRBV5-6	TRBJ2-7
TGTGCCAGCAGCCAGGTCCGGGACAGGTTCCAAGAGACCCAGTACTTC	CASSQVRDRFQETQYF	16	once	TRBD1	TRBV3-1/TRBV3-2	TRBJ2-5
TGTGCCAGCAGCACTCAAGGGGTAGCGGCTGAAGCTTTCTTT	CASSTQGVAAEAFF	14	-	-	TRBV9	TRBJ1-1
TGTGCCAGCAGCCCCGGGACAGGCTTCTATGGCTACACCTTC	CASSPGTGFYGYTF	14	once	TRBD1	TRBV7-2	TRBJ1-2
TGTGCCAGCAGTGAATGGACAGAACAAGAGACCCAGTACTTC	CASSEWTEQETQYF	14	-	-	TRBV6-1	TRBJ2-5
TGCGCCAGCAGCCAACTCTTCGGGGGGAACACTGAAGCTTTCTTT	CASSQLFGGNTEAFF	15	-	-	TRBV4-1	TRBJ1-1
TGCGCCAGCAGCTTGGGGTCAGACTCGAAATACACAGATACGCAGTATTTT	CASSLGSDSKYTDTQYF	17	-	-	TRBV5-1	TRBJ2-3
TGTGCCAGCAGCCAAGATATTCTGACAGGGAGTGACGATGAGCAGTTCTTC	CASSQDILTGSDDEQFF	17	few	TRBD1	TRBV3-1/TRBV3-2	TRBJ2-1
TGTGCCAGCAGTTTAGACTTGAACACTGAAGCTTTCTTT	CASSLDLNTEAFF	13	-	-	TRBV12-3/TRBV12-4	TRBJ1-1
TGTGCCAGCAGCTCCCCCGCGGGAGGTCCCGGGGAGACCCAGTACTTC	CASSSPAGGPGETQYF	16	-	TRBD2	TRBV5-4	TRBJ2-5
TGTGCCAGCAGCATAACAGGGAAGGGCTACACCTTC	CASSITGKGYTF	12	few	-	TRBV7-9	TRBJ1-2
TGTGCCACCAGCAGGACCGGACAGGGGAACGGGGAGCTGTTTTTT	CATSRTGQGNGELFF	15	once	TRBD1	TRBV15	TRBJ2-2
TGTGCCAGCAGCGCCAGGGACACAGTCTATGGCTACACCTTC	CASSARDTVYGYTF	14	-	-	TRBV7-2	TRBJ1-2
TGTGCCAGCAGTTACTCACCGGGAACTAACAATCAGCCCCAGCATTTT	CASSYSPGTNNQPQHF	16	few	-	TRBV6-2/TRBV6-3	TRBJ1-5